The present entry profiles one TCR beta chain with its context. These data belong to a study of T cell changes during pregnancy in multiple sclerosis. Trimming removed 4 bases at V and 4 bases at J, with 14 bases between. This CDR3 comprises 15 residues. Germline CDR1 reads SGHVS; CDR2 reads FNYEAQ. The assay was immunoSEQ multiplex PCR, and TCRdb's table has in-frame clones only and misses some. The sample consists of 80,000 to 100,000 clones, approximately 94% of them appearing once. The J gene is TRBJ2-1, the V gene TRBV7-6, with D possibly being TRBD1 (5 bases). This sequence was found in a female donor with multiple sclerosis, enrolled in a pregnancy study. The material was peripheral blood, obtained after pregnancy. The CDR3 protein is CASSSRDSKYNEQFF. Here the CDR3 DNA reads TGTGCCAGCAGCTCCCGTGACAGCAAATACAATGAGCAGTTCTTC.